Listed here is a single TCR beta chain. J was trimmed by 5 bases and V by 6 bases; bases with no gene match: 6. There are 14 residues in the CDR3. The germline CDR1 and CDR2 sequences are SNHLY and FYNNEI. Libraries were prepared by immunoSEQ multiplex PCR; TCRdb keeps only in-frame clonotypes and omits some of them. This sample has 350,000 to 500,000 clones, with roughly 88% found just once. These data originate in a study of Ad26.COV2.S vaccination and SARS-CoV-2 variants. Treatment of the sample: 15 to 20 received Ad26.COV2.S at low or high dose, single or two shots; about 5 received placebo; per-sample allocation not given. After the first vaccine or placebo injection, samples were drawn on day 63.

Source: peripheral blood, taken in a trial of Ad26.COV2.S vaccine versus placebo. This TCR was recovered from a person between 18 and 65 years old who received the Ad26.COV2.S COVID-19 vaccine or a placebo. The chain carries TRBV2 and TRBJ2-4; 8 positions agree with TRBD2. The CDR3 region is CASRAGTRQNIQYF. CDR3 in DNA: TGTGCCAGCAGGGCCGGGACTAGGCAAAACATTCAGTACTTC.